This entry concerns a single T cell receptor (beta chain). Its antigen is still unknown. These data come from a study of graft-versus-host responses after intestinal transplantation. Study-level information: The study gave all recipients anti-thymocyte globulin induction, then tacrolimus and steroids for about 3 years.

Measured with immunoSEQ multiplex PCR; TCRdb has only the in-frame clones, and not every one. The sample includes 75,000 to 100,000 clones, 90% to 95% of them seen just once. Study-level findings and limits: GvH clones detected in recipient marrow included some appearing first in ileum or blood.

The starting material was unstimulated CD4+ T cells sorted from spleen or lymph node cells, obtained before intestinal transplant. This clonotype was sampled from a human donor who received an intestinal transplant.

CDR3: CASSRIAETGELFF. The CDR3 DNA reads TGTGCCAGCAGCCGCATCGCGGAAACCGGGGAGCTGTTTTTT. This chain links TRBV7-3 with TRBJ2-2; D not resolved. This CDR3 contains 14 residues. The germline V gene has CDR1 SGHTA and CDR2 FQGTGA. V lost 5 bases to trimming and J lost 5 bases, with 12 bases between them.